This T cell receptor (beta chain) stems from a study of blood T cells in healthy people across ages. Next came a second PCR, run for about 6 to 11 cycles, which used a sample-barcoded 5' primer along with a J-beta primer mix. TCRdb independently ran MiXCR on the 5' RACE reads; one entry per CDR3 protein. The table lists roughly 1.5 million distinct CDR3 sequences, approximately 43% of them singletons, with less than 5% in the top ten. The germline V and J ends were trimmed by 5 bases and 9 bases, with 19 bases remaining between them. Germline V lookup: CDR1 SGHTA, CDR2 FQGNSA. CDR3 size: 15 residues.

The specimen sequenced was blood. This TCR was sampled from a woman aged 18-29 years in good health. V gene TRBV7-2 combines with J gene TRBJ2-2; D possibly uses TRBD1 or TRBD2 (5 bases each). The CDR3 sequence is CASSGPGRGARELFF. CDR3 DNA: TGTGCCAGCAGCGGACCCGGACGGGGCGCCCGGGAGCTGTTTTTT.